This passage covers 24 T cell receptor beta chains from one sample sequenced in a study of blood T cell repertoires in COVID-19. Method: immunoSEQ multiplex PCR; TCRdb's copy keeps in-frame clones and lacks some. Here the sample spans 250,000 to 350,000 clones, around 87% being singletons. Sequencing was done on a sample of peripheral blood. The source is a woman in her forties or fifties who had recovered from COVID-19.

The gene calls are TRBV7-6 and TRBJ2-1; a weak D match, TRBD2 (6 bases). This CDR3 comprises 16 residues. Trimming removed 3 bases from V and 6 bases from J, with 18 bases in between. CDR1 SGHVS and CDR2 FNYEAQ come from the germline V gene. CDR3 residues: CASSLSAAGRTNEQFF. The CDR3 DNA reads TGTGCCAGCAGCTTGTCCGCAGCTGGGAGGACCAATGAGCAGTTCTTC. Using reference TRBV7-6 and TRBJ2-1 for the parts outside the CDR3, the full variable domain is GAGVSQSPRYKVTKRGQDVALRCDPISGHVSLYWYRQALGQGPEFLTYFNYEAQQDKSGLPNDRFSAERPEGSISTLTIQRTEQRDSAMYRCASSLSAAGRTNEQFFGPGTRLTVL.

This chain uses TRBV2 with TRBJ1-5; D not resolved. Germline V gene data show CDR1 as SNHLY and CDR2 as FYNNEI. The CDR3 has 16 amino acids. V was clipped by 5 bases and J by 0 bases, with 14 bases between them. CDR3 loop: CASSPRQSYSNQPQHF. CDR3 bases: TGTGCCAGCAGTCCTCGACAATCTTATAGCAATCAGCCCCAGCATTTT.

V and J are TRBV6-5 and TRBJ1-3; D call uncertain. CDR3 length equals 15 residues. The germline V gene encodes CDR1 MNHEY and CDR2 SVGAGI. V shed 7 bases and J shed 0 bases, with 13 bases lying between them. This chain's CDR3 is CASTSEYHSGNTIYF. The CDR3 DNA reads as TGTGCCAGCACCTCAGAATACCACTCTGGAAACACCATATATTTT.

The CDR3 DNA reads TGTGCCAGCAGCGTAGCTAGCGGGGGTGCTTTAGGTGGTGAGCAGTTCTTC. Its translation: CASSVASGGALGGEQFF. The chain has TRBV9 and TRBJ2-1; 10 bases match TRBD2. Trimming cost V 0 bases and J 9 bases; bases outside gene matches: 12. The CDR3 consists of 17 residues. Germline V gene lookup returns CDR1 SGDLS and CDR2 YYNGEE.

The genes are TRBV29-1 and TRBJ2-1, with 12 bases lining up with TRBD2. This CDR3 is built from 13 residues. J was trimmed by 7 bases and V by 8 bases; bases with no gene match: 6. Germline V gives CDR1 SQVTM, CDR2 ANQGSEA. CDR3 residues: CSPRLAGGNEQFF. For the CDR3, the DNA is TGCAGCCCGAGGCTAGCGGGAGGGAATGAGCAGTTCTTC.

The chain links TRBV13 to TRBJ2-6; D might be TRBD1 (5 bases). This CDR3 has 15 residues. Germline-derived CDR1 and CDR2 are PRHDT and FYEKMQ (reference sequence). The V end lost 5 bases, the J end lost 0 bases, and 8 bases lay between the germline ends. The chain's CDR3 is CASSDSISGANVLTF. The CDR3 DNA reads TGTGCCAGCAGCGACAGCATCTCTGGGGCCAACGTCCTGACTTTC.

The chain recombines TRBV3-1 (or the pseudogene TRBV3-2) with TRBJ1-2; TRBD1 agrees at 11 bases. The CDR3 contains 17 residues. CDR1 and CDR2 from the germline V gene are LGHDT and YNNKEL (reference sequence). V was pared by 1 base and J by 0 bases, with 4 bases of the junction left unmatched. This chain's CDR3 is CASSQGGTGGANYGYTF. The CDR3 coding sequence is TGTGCCAGCAGCCAAGGCGGGACAGGGGGAGCTAACTATGGCTACACCTTC.

The rearrangement joins TRBV7-3 to TRBJ2-1; a weak D match, TRBD2 (6 bases). The CDR3 totals 13 residues. Trimming shortened V by 5 bases and J by 8 bases, and 13 bases separated the two germline ends. Germline CDR1 SGHTA, CDR2 FQGTGA. For the CDR3, the DNA is TGTGCCAGCAGCCGAGGGCCGGGGGATGAGCAGTTCTTC. Amino acids: CASSRGPGDEQFF.

As DNA, the CDR3 is TGTGCCAGCAGCCGGGACAGGGGGGGATACAATGAGCAGTTCTTC. Translation gives CASSRDRGGYNEQFF. This sequence joins TRBV5-4 and TRBJ2-1; 11 bases agree with TRBD1. J gave up 4 bases and V 4 bases, and 4 bases lay outside the gene matches. The CDR3 spans 15 residues. Looked up from germline, CDR1 is SGHNT and CDR2 is YYREEE (reference sequence).

This chain links TRBV5-8 with TRBJ2-5, with a tentative D call TRBD1 (6 bases). V was cut by 1 base and J by 1 base, with 14 bases left in between. The V gene's germline CDR1 is SGHTS and CDR2 YDEGEE. There are 16 residues in the CDR3. CDR3 DNA sequence: TGTGCCAGCAGCTTGCCGTACAGGGCGGTCCAAGAGACCCAGTACTTC. The encoded protein is CASSLPYRAVQETQYF.

Only one count was recorded for this clone. The chain uses TRBV6-2 or TRBV6-3 and TRBJ1-2; no reliable D call. The CDR3 consists of 14 residues. V shed 6 bases and J shed 3 bases, with 14 bases lying between them. Germline CDR1 MNHEY, CDR2 SVGEGT. Written as DNA, the CDR3 is TGTGCCAGCAGCCGCGCGGGAGCTTACTATGGCTACACCTTC. Translating gives CASSRAGAYYGYTF.

The chain uses TRBV28 and TRBJ2-2, with D possibly being TRBD2 (5 bases). Trimming took off 7 bases at V and 5 bases at J, with 23 bases between the two ends. This CDR3 comprises 17 residues. Germline CDR1 reads MDHEN; CDR2 reads SYDVKM. The chain's CDR3 is CASTRSGGFRRTGELFF. The CDR3 nucleotides read TGTGCCAGCACCAGATCTGGCGGATTTAGGAGGACCGGGGAGCTGTTTTTT.

The rearrangement joins TRBV11-3 to TRBJ2-7; 8 bases are a match to TRBD2. After removal of 5 bases from V and 3 bases from J, the junction contained 6 bases not matched to a gene. CDR1 and CDR2 (germline): SGHNT, YENEEA. The CDR3 sequence is 14 residues long. The CDR3 region is CASSLSGIHYEQYF. CDR3 bases: TGTGCCAGCAGCCTTAGCGGGATTCACTACGAGCAGTACTTC.

The chain has TRBV5-4 and TRBJ2-2, with a tentative D call TRBD1 (6 bases). Germline CDR1 is SGHNT and CDR2 is YYREEE (reference sequence). The V and J ends lost 0 bases and 3 bases respectively, with 9 bases between them. This CDR3 is built from 15 residues. The CDR3 loop is CASSLARGDTGELFF. For the CDR3, the DNA is TGTGCCAGCAGCTTGGCCAGGGGTGACACCGGGGAGCTGTTTTTT.

The V and J genes are TRBV19 and TRBJ2-5, with 7 nucleotides matching TRBD2. This CDR3 spans 13 amino acids. Trimming removed 5 bases from V and 5 bases from J; junction bases left unmatched: 5. Germline-derived CDR1 and CDR2 are LNHDA and SQIVND (reference sequence). The CDR3, as DNA: TGTGCCAGTAGTTGGGGGGAGGGGGAGACCCAGTACTTC. Its translation is CASSWGEGETQYF.

Ten or more counts support this clone. This chain uses TRBV9 with TRBJ1-2; 7 positions match TRBD1. Germline V gene sequence: CDR1 SGDLS, CDR2 YYNGEE. This CDR3 region has 13 residues. J was trimmed by 8 bases and V by 4 bases; bases with no gene match: 8. CDR3 DNA: TGTGCCAGCAGCCAGGAGGGGGCGCGGGGCTACACCTTC. As protein: CASSQEGARGYTF.

V gene TRBV9 combines with J gene TRBJ1-3, with no clear D. V lost 0 bases and J 1 base, leaving 5 bases between the germline ends. The CDR3 extends over 14 amino acids. Germline CDR1 reads SGDLS; CDR2 reads YYNGEE. Written as DNA, the CDR3 is TGTGCCAGCAGCGTAGCCGTATCTGGAAACACCATATATTTT. Translating gives CASSVAVSGNTIYF. Complete variable domain (other parts from reference TRBV9 and TRBJ1-3): DSGVTQTPKHLITATGQRVTLRCSPRSGDLSVYWYQQSLDQGLQFLIQYYNGEERAKGNILERFSAQQFPDLHSELNLSSLELGDSALYFCASSVAVSGNTIYFGEGSWLTVV.

This clone has only one observation. The V and J genes are TRBV2 and TRBJ2-7; 8 bases map to TRBD1. The CDR3 runs to 13 residues. After removal of 3 bases from V and 3 bases from J, the junction contained 1 base not matched to a gene. From germline, CDR1 is SNHLY and CDR2 FYNNEI. The CDR3 reads CASSETGVYEQYF. CDR3 bases: TGTGCCAGCAGTGAGACAGGGGTCTACGAGCAGTACTTC.

In its sample, this clone was seen once. This chain connects TRBV29-1 to TRBJ2-3, with 9 bases lining up with TRBD2. Germline V gives CDR1 SQVTM, CDR2 ANQGSEA. The V and J ends lost 6 bases and 4 bases, in that order; junction bases with no gene match: 8. The CDR3 is 14 residues long. For the CDR3, the DNA is TGCAGCGTGGGCGGCGGGAGGGGGTCAGATACGCAGTATTTT. Amino acid sequence: CSVGGGRGSDTQYF.

The gene calls are TRBV2 and TRBJ2-1; 7 bases agree with TRBD2. The CDR3 extends over 12 amino acids. Per the germline V gene, CDR1 is SNHLY and CDR2 is FYNNEI. Trimming at V came to 1 base and at J to 14 bases, leaving 5 bases not matched to a gene. The CDR3 loop reads CASSEDRGEEFF. The DNA for the CDR3 is TGTGCCAGCAGTGAAGATCGGGGGGAGGAGTTCTTC.

This chain links TRBV29-1 with TRBJ1-1; 9 nucleotides line up with TRBD1. CDR3 length: 13 amino acids. Trimming cost V 4 bases and J 3 bases; bases outside gene matches: 3. The germline CDR1 and CDR2 sequences are SQVTM and ANQGSEA. The CDR3 nucleotides are TGCAGCGTTGTCCGACAGGGGGACACTGAAGCTTTCTTT. It codes for CSVVRQGDTEAFF.

The rearrangement joins TRBV7-2 to TRBJ2-5; a possible D gene is TRBD2 (7 bases). Per germline, CDR1 SGHTA and CDR2 FQGNSA. V was clipped by 5 bases and J by 4 bases, with 14 bases between them. The CDR3 is 14 amino acids. CDR3 amino acids: CASSHRGGGETQYF. In nucleotides, the CDR3 is TGTGCCAGCAGCCACAGAGGGGGGGGAGAGACCCAGTACTTC.

The rearrangement joins TRBV7-8 to TRBJ2-1; D is unclear. This CDR3 spans 13 amino acids. In germline, CDR1 is SGHVS, CDR2 FQNEAQ. Trimming cost V 7 bases and J 2 bases, with 9 bases left between them. The CDR3 loop reads CASTQPAYNEQFF. The DNA of the CDR3 is TGTGCCAGCACCCAACCGGCCTACAATGAGCAGTTCTTC.

The chain joins TRBV5-1 to TRBJ1-6; TRBD1 matches at 9 bases. Trimming at V came to 0 bases and at J to 9 bases, leaving 4 bases not matched to a gene. This CDR3 is 15 amino acids long. CDR1 is SGHRS and CDR2 is YFSETQ in the germline V gene. The CDR3 protein is CASSLAGQGFSPLHF. The DNA of the CDR3 is TGCGCCAGCAGCTTGGCGGGACAGGGCTTTTCACCCCTCCACTTT.